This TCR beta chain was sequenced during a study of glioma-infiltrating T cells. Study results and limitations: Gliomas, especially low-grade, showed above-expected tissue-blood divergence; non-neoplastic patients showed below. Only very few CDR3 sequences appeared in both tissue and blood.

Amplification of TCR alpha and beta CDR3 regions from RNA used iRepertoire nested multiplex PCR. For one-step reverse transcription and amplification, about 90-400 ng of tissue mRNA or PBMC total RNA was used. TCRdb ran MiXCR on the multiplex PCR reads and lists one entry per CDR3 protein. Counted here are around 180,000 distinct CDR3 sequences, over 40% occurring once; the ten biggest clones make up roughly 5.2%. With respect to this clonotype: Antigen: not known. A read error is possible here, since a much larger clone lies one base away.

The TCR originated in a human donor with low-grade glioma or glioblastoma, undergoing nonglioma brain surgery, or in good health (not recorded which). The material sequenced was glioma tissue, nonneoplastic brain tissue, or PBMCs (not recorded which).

The CDR3 protein is CGALDPGTSGRALEQFF. CDR3 DNA sequence: TGCGGTGCGCTAGACCCCGGGACTAGCGGGAGGGCCCTAGAGCAGTTCTTC. This chain links TRBV20-1 with TRBJ2-1; 16 nucleotides match TRBD2. Per germline, CDR1 DFQATT and CDR2 SNEGSKA (reference sequence). The length of the CDR3 is 17 residues.